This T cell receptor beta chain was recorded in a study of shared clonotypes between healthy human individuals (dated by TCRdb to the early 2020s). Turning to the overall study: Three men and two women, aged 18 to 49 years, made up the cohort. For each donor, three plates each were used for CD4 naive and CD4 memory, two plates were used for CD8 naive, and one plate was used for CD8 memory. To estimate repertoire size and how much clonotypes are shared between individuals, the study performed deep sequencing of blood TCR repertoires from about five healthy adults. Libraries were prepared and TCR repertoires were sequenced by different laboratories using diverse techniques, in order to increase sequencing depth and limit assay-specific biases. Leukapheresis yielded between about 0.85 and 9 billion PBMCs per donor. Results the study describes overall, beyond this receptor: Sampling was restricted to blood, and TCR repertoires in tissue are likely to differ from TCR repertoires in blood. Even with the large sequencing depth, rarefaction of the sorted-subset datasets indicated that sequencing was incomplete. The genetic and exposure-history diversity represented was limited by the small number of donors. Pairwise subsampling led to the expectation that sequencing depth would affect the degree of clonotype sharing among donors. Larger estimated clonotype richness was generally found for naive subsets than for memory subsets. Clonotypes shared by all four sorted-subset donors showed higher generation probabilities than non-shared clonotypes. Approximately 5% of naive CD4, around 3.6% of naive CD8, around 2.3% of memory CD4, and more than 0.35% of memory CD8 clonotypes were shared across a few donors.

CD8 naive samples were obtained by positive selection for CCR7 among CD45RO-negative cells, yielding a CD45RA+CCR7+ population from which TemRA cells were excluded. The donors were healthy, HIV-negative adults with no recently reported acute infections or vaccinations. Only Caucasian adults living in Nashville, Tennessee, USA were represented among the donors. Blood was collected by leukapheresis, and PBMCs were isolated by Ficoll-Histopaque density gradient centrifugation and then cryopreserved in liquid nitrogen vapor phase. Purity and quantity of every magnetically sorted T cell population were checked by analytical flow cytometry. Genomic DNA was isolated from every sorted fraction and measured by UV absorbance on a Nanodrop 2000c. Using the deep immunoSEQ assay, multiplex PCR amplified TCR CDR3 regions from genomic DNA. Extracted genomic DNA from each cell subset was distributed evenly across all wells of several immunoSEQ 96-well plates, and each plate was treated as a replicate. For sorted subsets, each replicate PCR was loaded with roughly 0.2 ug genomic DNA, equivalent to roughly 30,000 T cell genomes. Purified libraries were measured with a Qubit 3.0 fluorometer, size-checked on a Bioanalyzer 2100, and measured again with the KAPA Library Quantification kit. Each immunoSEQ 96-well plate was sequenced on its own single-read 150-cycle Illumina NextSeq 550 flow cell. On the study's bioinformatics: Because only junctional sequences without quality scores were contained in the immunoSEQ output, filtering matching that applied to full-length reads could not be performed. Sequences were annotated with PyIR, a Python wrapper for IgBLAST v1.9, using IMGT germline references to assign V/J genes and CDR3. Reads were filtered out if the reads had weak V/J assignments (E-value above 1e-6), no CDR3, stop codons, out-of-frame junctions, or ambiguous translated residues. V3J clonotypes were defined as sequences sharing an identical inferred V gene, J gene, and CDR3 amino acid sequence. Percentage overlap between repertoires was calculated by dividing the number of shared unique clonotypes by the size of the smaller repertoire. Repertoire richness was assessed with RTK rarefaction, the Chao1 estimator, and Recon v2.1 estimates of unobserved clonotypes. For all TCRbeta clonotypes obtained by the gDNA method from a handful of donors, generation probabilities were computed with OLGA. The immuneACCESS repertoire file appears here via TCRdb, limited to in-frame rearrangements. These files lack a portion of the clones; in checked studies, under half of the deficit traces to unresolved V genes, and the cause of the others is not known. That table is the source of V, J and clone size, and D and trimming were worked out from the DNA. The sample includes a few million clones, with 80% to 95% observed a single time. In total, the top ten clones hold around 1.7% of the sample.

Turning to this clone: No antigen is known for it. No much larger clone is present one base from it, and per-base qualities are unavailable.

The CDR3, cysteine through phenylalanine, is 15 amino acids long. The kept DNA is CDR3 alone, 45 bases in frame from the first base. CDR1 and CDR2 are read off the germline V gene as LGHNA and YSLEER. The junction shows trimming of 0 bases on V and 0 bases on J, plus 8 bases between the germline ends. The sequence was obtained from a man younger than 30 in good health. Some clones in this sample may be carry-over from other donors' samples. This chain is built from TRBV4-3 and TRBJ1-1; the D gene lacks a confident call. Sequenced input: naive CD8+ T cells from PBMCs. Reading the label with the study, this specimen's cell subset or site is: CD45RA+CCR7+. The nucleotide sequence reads TGCGCCAGCAGCCAAGATAGGTGGATGAACACTGAAGCTTTCTTT. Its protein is CASSQDRWMNTEAFF.